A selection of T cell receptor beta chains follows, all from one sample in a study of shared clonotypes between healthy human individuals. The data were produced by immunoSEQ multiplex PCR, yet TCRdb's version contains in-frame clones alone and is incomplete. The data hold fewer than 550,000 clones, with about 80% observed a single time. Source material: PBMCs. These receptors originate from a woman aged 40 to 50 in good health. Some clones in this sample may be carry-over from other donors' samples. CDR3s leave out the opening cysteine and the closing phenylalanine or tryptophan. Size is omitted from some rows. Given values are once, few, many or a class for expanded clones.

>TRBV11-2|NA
ASSLERGNTIY
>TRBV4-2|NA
ASSQGTSGRGAQETQY
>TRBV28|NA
AFRGANTEAF
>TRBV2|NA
ASSDPGGTASGKLF
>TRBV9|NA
ASSVASEPNGKLF
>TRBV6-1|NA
ASSEWQEQF
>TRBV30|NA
AQSLGKGLAYEQY
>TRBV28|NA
ASSLGTVETQY
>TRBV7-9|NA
ASRPRTSTDTQY
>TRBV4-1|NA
ASSQVLQETQY
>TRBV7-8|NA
ASSPFEEEGNQPQH
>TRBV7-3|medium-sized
ASSTGQNSPLH
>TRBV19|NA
ASSIPSQVHTGELF
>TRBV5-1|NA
ASSLDTNQETQY
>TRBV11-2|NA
ASRLSQQTGGYEQY
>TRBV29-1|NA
SARDRENYGYT
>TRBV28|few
ASSSPTGLKTQY
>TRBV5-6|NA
ASSTPGFYEQY
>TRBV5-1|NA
ASSFGRGNAKNIQY
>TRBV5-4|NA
ASSLSVGHPSYEQY
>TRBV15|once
ATSTWTSGNNEQF
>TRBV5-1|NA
ASSAAGTDTQY
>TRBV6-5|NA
ASSYTYRTGDTEAF
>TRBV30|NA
AWRGRQALYGYT
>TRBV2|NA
ASSEVALYEQY
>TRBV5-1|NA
ASSLVGTSGRGSYNEQF
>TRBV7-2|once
ASSLVGLAGGSAYEQY
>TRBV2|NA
ASSLLTYEQY
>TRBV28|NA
ASRKTGLETQY
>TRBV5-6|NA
ASSPTGARYETQY
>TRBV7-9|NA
ASSRRGDSSYNEQF
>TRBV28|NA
ASSLDPGTGGINQPQH
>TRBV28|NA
ASSSGPLRYGYT
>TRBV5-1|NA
ASSLGAGSSYNEQF
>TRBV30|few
AWSRLTGTNSPLH
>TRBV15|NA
ATSPSGFFEKLF
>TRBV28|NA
ASSLLESYSYEQY
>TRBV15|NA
ATSRDRVYEQY
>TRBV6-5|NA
ASSPMDRWTYEQY
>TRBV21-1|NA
ASSKGSDRGNEQF
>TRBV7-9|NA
ASSQPGTGYFVQY
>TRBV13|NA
ASSLIQRGTDTQY
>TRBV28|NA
ASRPLLGRHLEQY
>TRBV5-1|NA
ASSTGTSGRGEQF
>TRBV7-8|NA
ASRPDRVGQTQY
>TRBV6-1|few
ASSFKREGNEQF
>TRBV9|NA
ASSVYETGELF
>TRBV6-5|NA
ASSPQLGGTGELF
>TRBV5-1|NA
ASSLVRAGGYEQY
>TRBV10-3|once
AISSTSGITGELF
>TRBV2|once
ASSVGNGNTIY
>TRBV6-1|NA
ASSDGAGVQDTQY
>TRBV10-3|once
AISERGGLREAF
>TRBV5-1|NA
ASSSLGGRAFYEQY
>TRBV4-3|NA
ASSQRPGLAGYYEQF